The 20 T cell receptor beta chains listed next were all sequenced from one sample in a study. TCRdb re-analysed the RT-PCR reads in MiXCR, keeping a single row per CDR3 protein. The table lists about 680,000 distinct CDR3 sequences, approximately 15% of them singletons. Sequenced sample: memory CD4+ T cells from blood. These receptors were obtained from a female donor in good health, serving as a healthy control.

Only a few counts were recorded for this clonotype. The V gene is TRBV12-3 or TRBV12-4, the J gene TRBJ2-5, with 9 bases matching TRBD2. The V gene end was trimmed by 8 bases and the J gene end by 5 bases; junction bases not matched to a gene: 15. The length of the CDR3 is 16 residues. The CDR3 DNA reads TGTGCCAGCGGCACCCAAGCGGGGGGCCTCCGGGAGACCCAGTACTTC. As protein: CASGTQAGGLRETQYF.

This clonotype has more than one count but fewer than ten. The genes are TRBV5-1 and TRBJ1-5; tentatively, D is TRBD1 (6 bases). The CDR3 is made up of 15 amino acids. CDR1 is SGHRS, CDR2 YFSETQ, per germline. V lost 4 bases to trimming and J lost 2 bases, with 13 bases between them. The CDR3 DNA is TGCGCCAGCAGCCTACAGGGAGAGGGCAATCAGCCCCAGCATTTT. Translated, it gives CASSLQGEGNQPQHF.

This clonotype was counted only a few times. This chain joins TRBV9 and TRBJ2-5; D might be TRBD1 or TRBD2, each matching 5 bases. CDR3 length equals 16 residues. CDR1 SGDLS and CDR2 YYNGEE come from the germline V gene. Trimming took 0 bases from V and 5 from J, leaving 17 bases between them. This CDR3 reads CASSVGSLRGGETQYF. As DNA, the CDR3 is TGTGCCAGCAGCGTAGGGTCACTGAGGGGTGGGGAGACCCAGTACTTC.

This clonotype was seen only a few times. This rearrangement joins TRBV6-5 to TRBJ1-1; the D is unclear. This CDR3 has 15 amino acids. Germline V gives CDR1 MNHEY, CDR2 SVGAGI. V shed 0 bases and J shed 2 bases, with 10 bases lying between them. This chain's CDR3 is CASSYSMTINTEAFF. Here the CDR3 DNA reads TGTGCCAGCAGTTACTCGATGACCATTAACACTGAAGCTTTCTTT.

This sequence joins TRBV7-9 and TRBJ2-5, with unresolved D. Germline loops: CDR1 SEHNR, CDR2 FQNEAQ (reference sequence). CDR3 length: 15 amino acids. Trimming took 3 bases from V and 0 from J, leaving 11 bases between them. CDR3 nucleotides: TGTGCCAGCAGCTTCCCTACTTGGTACCAAGAGACCCAGTACTTC. This encodes CASSFPTWYQETQYF. The entire variable domain, with the rest obtained from reference TRBV7-9 and TRBJ2-5, is as follows: DTGVSQNPRHKITKRGQNVTFRCDPISEHNRLYWYRQTLGQGPEFLTYFQNEAQLEKSRLLSDRFSAERPKGSFSTLEIQRTEQGDSAMYLCASSFPTWYQETQYFGPGTRLLVL.

The chain joins TRBV7-2 to TRBJ2-2; D possibly corresponds to TRBD2 (6 bases). The CDR3 covers 20 residues. V was shortened by 1 base and J by 5 bases, with 26 bases between the two germline ends. Germline values: CDR1 SGHTA, CDR2 FQGNSA. The CDR3 loop reads CASSLVRIIQTRTSTGELFF. CDR3 sequence (DNA): TGTGCCAGCAGCTTAGTGCGGATTATACAGACTAGAACTTCGACCGGGGAGCTGTTTTTT.

In this sample, this clonotype turned up many times. V usage is TRBV10-3 and J usage is TRBJ1-2; TRBD1 agrees at 9 bases. There are 14 residues in the CDR3. Germline V gene sequence: CDR1 ENHRY, CDR2 SYGVKD. Trimming took 2 bases from V and 3 from J; bases not matched to a gene: 1. CDR3: CAISERDRDYGYTF. CDR3 coding DNA: TGTGCCATCAGTGAGAGGGACAGGGACTATGGCTACACCTTC.

This clonotype was recorded a few times. The V and J genes are TRBV7-9 and TRBJ2-3, with D perhaps assigned TRBD1 or TRBD2 (6 bases each). Germline assignment: CDR1 SEHNR and CDR2 FQNEAQ (reference sequence). V was cut by 5 bases and J by 3 bases, with 15 bases left in between. The CDR3 has 15 residues. The CDR3 DNA follows: TGTGCCAGCAGCCAGACCGGGGGCGGGACAGATACGCAGTATTTT. This codes for CASSQTGGGTDTQYF.

This chain connects TRBV7-2 to TRBJ2-1; D possibly matches TRBD1 or TRBD2 (5 bases each). Germline V gives CDR1 SGHTA, CDR2 FQGNSA. The V and J ends lost 2 bases and 10 bases respectively, with 15 bases between them. This CDR3 contains 14 residues. CDR3 coding DNA: TGTGCCAGCAGCTTACTACGGGGCTCATCGGAGCAGTTCTTC. This gives the protein CASSLLRGSSEQFF.

The chain employs TRBV27 and TRBJ1-4; 8 bases are a match to TRBD1. The CDR3 is 14 amino acids. CDR1 is MNHEY and CDR2 is SMNVEV in the germline V gene (reference sequence). The V and J ends lost 3 bases and 8 bases, in that order; junction bases with no gene match: 5. The CDR3 nucleotides read TGTGCCAGCAGTTTGGAGACAGGGGCGGAAAAACTGTTTTTT. Protein product: CASSLETGAEKLFF.

This clonotype was recorded a few times. The gene calls are TRBV5-1 and TRBJ2-2; D ambiguous. V dropped 2 bases and J dropped 3 bases, with 8 bases sitting between them. Germline values: CDR1 SGHRS, CDR2 YFSETQ. This CDR3 is built from 14 residues. This CDR3 reads CASSFGTYTGELFF. For the CDR3, the DNA is TGCGCCAGCAGCTTCGGCACGTACACCGGGGAGCTGTTTTTT.

The sample holds many counts of this clonotype. Written as DNA, the CDR3 is TGCAGCGTTGAACGGGAAGGATTCGAGCAGTACTTC. Translating it yields CSVEREGFEQYF. This chain uses TRBV29-1 with TRBJ2-7; D is perhaps TRBD2 (5 bases). Germline V lookup: CDR1 SQVTM, CDR2 ANQGSEA. V lost 2 bases and J lost 6, with 11 bases in between. The CDR3 covers 12 residues.

This CDR3 reads CATSSGRGIQYF. The CDR3 DNA follows: TGTGCCACCTCCAGCGGGAGAGGCATTCAGTACTTC. This chain joins TRBV24-1 and TRBJ2-4; 8 bases are shared with TRBD2. CDR3 length: 12 amino acids. Germline CDR1 reads KGHDR; CDR2 reads SFDVKD. The V gene end was trimmed by 9 bases and the J gene end by 9 bases; junction bases not matched to a gene: 6.

This clonotype was picked up many times. The rearrangement joins TRBV20-1 to TRBJ2-1; 11 bases are a match to TRBD2. Unmatched junction bases numbered 4, after V lost 0 bases and J lost 6 bases. CDR3 size: 15 residues. Germline V gives CDR1 DFQATT, CDR2 SNEGSKA (reference sequence). CDR3 loop: CSAREGTSGRNEQFF. The CDR3 DNA reads TGCAGTGCTAGAGAAGGGACTAGCGGACGCAATGAGCAGTTCTTC.

This clonotype was counted a few times. The chain has TRBV27 and TRBJ1-6; the D is unclear. From germline, CDR1 is MNHEY and CDR2 SMNVEV (reference sequence). This CDR3 contains 14 residues. V was pared by 2 bases and J by 12 bases, with 14 bases between. The CDR3 loop reads CASSLEFRARPLHF. DNA for the CDR3: TGTGCCAGCAGTTTAGAGTTTCGGGCCAGACCCCTCCACTTT.

This chain joins TRBV6-6 and TRBJ2-1, with TRBD2 matching 9 bases. The CDR3 is made up of 15 amino acids. The V and J ends lost 5 bases and 4 bases, in that order; junction bases with no gene match: 6. The germline V gene has CDR1 MNHNY and CDR2 SVGAGI (reference sequence). The CDR3 here is CASSPPAGGYNEQFF. In DNA, the CDR3 is TGTGCCAGCAGTCCCCCAGCGGGGGGATACAATGAGCAGTTCTTC.

The table lists this clonotype with many counts. The chain carries TRBV24-1 and TRBJ2-1; D possibly corresponds to TRBD1 (6 bases). Per germline, CDR1 KGHDR and CDR2 SFDVKD. The V gene lost 6 bases and the J gene lost 0 bases, with 14 bases spanning the gap. This CDR3 region has 16 residues. The CDR3 loop is CATSSPTGISYNEQFF. CDR3 sequence (DNA): TGTGCCACCAGTAGCCCGACAGGAATCTCCTACAATGAGCAGTTCTTC.

The chain joins TRBV9 to TRBJ2-1, with 9 bases matching TRBD1. Germline V gene data show CDR1 as SGDLS and CDR2 as YYNGEE. This CDR3 has 16 residues. V lost 4 bases, J lost 4 bases, and 9 bases stayed unmatched. The CDR3 spells CASSSRQTGGYNEQFF. CDR3 in DNA: TGTGCCAGCAGCTCTAGACAGACAGGGGGGTACAATGAGCAGTTCTTC.

This clonotype was counted between two and nine times. This chain joins TRBV7-2 and TRBJ1-2; possibly TRBD1 for D (5 bases). This CDR3 has 15 residues. Trimming shortened V by 1 base and J by 2 bases, and 11 bases separated the two germline ends. From germline, CDR1 is SGHTA and CDR2 FQGNSA. In DNA, the CDR3 is TGTGCCAGCAGCTTAGGTTCAAGACAGAACTATGGCTACACCTTC. Its translation is CASSLGSRQNYGYTF. Based on the CDR3 plus reference TRBV7-2 and TRBJ1-2, the full variable domain is GAGVSQSPSNKVTEKGKDVELRCDPISGHTALYWYRQSLGQGLEFLIYFQGNSAPDKSGLPSDRFSAERTGGSVSTLTIQRTQQEDSAVYLCASSLGSRQNYGYTFGSGTRLTVV.

This clonotype came up a few times. V usage is TRBV7-2 and J usage is TRBJ2-2; D is unclear. Germline CDR1 reads SGHTA; CDR2 reads FQGNSA. Trimming pared 7 bases from V and 8 bases from J, leaving 14 bases between. This CDR3 contains 13 residues. The CDR3 DNA reads as TGTGCCAGCACCCGACAAGCTACAGGGGAGCTGTTTTTT. It encodes CASTRQATGELFF.